This T cell receptor (beta chain) was identified in a study of cytomegalovirus exposure and HLA in healthy donors. Study observations and caveats: HLA allele associations emerged for 15,000 to 20,000 TCR beta sequences in a later analysis, at 0.05 false discovery rate. The study reported that TCR beta sequences accurately predicted HLA-A and HLA-B alleles in most subjects.

V lost 3 bases, J lost 8 bases, and 19 bases lay in between. The CDR3 covers 15 residues. Germline loops: CDR1 LNHDA, CDR2 SQIVND (reference sequence). About this clone: No antigen is known for it.

A multiplex PCR was run with 60 Vbeta primers and 13 Jbeta primers. Clones were sequenced by immunoSEQ multiplex PCR, and TCRdb holds only the in-frame ones, with some missing. The sample has 200,000 to 250,000 clones; roughly 70% are singletons. V usage is TRBV19 and J usage is TRBJ1-2, with D perhaps TRBD1 (5 bases). The origin of this receptor is a woman aged 25 to 45 in good health and CMV-seronegative. Sequencing input: PBMCs. Here the CDR3 DNA reads TGTGCCAGTAGTATCGTAGGTCGGCAGGGAGGCGGCTACACCTTC. Its translation is CASSIVGRQGGGYTF.